The clone carrying this T cell receptor (beta chain) has a count of ten or more. MiXCR, applied by TCRdb to the reads, yields one record per CDR3 protein. Altogether around 280,000 distinct CDR3 sequences are present, about 9.2% being singletons, with the ten largest covering approximately 2.4%. This entry belongs to a study of T cell repertoires in cytomegalovirus infection. The length of the CDR3 is 16 residues. With 4 bases removed from V and 1 base from J, the gap between germline ends came to 16 bases. Germline CDR1 is LNHDA and CDR2 is SQIVND (reference sequence). The rearrangement joins TRBV19 to TRBJ1-1, with D possibly being TRBD1 (5 bases). The sequenced material came from PBMCs. This receptor was taken from a human donor in good health (CMV status not recorded). Some clones in this sample may be carry-over from other donors' samples. The CDR3 loop is CASSRDRRNSNTEAFF. In DNA form, the CDR3 reads TGTGCCAGTAGTAGGGACCGCCGAAATTCGAACACTGAAGCTTTCTTT.